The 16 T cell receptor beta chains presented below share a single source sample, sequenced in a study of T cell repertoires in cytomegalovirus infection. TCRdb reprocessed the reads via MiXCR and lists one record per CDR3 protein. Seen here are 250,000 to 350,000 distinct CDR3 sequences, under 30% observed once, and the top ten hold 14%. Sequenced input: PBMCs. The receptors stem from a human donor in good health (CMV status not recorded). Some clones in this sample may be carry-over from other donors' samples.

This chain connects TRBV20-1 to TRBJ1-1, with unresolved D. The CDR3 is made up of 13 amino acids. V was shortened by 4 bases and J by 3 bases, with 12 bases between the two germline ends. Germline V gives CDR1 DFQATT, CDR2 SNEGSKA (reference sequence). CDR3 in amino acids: CSATERRDTEAFF. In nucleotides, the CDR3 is TGCAGTGCTACCGAACGCCGGGACACTGAAGCTTTCTTT.

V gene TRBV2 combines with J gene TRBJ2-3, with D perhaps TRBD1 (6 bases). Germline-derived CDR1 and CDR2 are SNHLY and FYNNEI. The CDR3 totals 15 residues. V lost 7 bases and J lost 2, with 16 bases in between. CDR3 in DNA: TGTGCCAGCACCAGAATTGGGGGCACCACAGATACGCAGTATTTT. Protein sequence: CASTRIGGTTDTQYF.

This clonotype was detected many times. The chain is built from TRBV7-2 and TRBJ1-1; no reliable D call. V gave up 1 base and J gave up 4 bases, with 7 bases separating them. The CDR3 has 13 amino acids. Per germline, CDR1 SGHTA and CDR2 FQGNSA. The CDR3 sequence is CASSLGATTEAFF. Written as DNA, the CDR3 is TGTGCCAGCAGCTTAGGTGCTACCACTGAAGCTTTCTTT.

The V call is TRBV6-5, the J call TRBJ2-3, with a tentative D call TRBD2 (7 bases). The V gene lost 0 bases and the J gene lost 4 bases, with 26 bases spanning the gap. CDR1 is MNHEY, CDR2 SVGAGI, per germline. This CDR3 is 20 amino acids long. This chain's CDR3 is CASSYSIGGSGGRGPDTQYF. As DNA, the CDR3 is TGTGCCAGCAGTTACTCGATAGGGGGTTCGGGGGGCCGGGGGCCAGATACGCAGTATTTT.

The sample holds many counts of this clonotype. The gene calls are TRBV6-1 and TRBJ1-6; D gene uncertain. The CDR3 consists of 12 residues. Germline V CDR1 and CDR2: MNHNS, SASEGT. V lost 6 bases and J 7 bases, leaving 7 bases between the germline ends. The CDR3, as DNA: TGTGCCAGCAGCCGACGGAATTCACCCCTCCACTTT. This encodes CASSRRNSPLHF.

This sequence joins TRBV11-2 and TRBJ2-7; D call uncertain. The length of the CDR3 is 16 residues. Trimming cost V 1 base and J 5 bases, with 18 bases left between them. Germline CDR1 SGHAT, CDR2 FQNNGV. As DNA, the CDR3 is TGTGCCAGCAGCTTAGCGGCCTCCGGAAAAGATCACGAGCAGTACTTC. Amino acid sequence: CASSLAASGKDHEQYF.

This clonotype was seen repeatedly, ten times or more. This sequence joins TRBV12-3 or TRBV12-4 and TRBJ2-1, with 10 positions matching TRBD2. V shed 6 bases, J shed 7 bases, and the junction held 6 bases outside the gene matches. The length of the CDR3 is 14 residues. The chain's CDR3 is CASRPSGRGNEQFF. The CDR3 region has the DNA TGTGCCAGCAGGCCTAGCGGGAGAGGGAATGAGCAGTTCTTC.

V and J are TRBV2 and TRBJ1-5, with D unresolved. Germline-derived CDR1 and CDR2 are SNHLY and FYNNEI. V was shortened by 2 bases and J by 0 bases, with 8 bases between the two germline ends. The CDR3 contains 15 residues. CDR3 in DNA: TGTGCCAGCAGTGAACTGGACTATAGCAATCAGCCCCAGCATTTT. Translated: CASSELDYSNQPQHF.

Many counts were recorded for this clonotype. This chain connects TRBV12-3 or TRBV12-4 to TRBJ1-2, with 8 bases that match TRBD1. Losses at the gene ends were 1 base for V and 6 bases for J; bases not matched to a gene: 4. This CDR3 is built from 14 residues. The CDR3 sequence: CASSLETGVNGYTF. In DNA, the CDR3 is TGTGCCAGCAGTTTAGAGACAGGGGTTAATGGCTACACCTTC.

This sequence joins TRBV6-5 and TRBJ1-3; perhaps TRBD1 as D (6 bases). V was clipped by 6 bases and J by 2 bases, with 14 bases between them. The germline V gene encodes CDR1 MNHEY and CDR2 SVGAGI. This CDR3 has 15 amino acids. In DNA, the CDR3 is TGTGCCAGCAGACCCGACAGGCAAACTGGAAACACCATATATTTT. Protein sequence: CASRPDRQTGNTIYF.

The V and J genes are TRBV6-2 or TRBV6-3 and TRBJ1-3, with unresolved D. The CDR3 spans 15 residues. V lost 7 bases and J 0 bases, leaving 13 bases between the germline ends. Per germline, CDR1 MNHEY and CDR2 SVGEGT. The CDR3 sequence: CASTPARFSGNTIYF. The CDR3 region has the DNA TGTGCCAGCACCCCCGCCCGATTCTCTGGAAACACCATATATTTT.

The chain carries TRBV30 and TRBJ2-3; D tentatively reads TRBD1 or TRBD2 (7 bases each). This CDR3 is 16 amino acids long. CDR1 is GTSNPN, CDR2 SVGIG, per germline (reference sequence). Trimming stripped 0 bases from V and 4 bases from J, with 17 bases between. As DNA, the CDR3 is TGTGCCTGGAGTGTAGCGGGACAGAGAGGGCCAGATACGCAGTATTTT. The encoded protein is CAWSVAGQRGPDTQYF. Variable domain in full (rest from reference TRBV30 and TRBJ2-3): SQTIHQWPATLVQPVGSPLSLECTVEGTSNPNLYWYRQAAGRGLQLLFYSVGIGQISSEVPQNLSASRPQDRQFILSSKKLLLSDSGFYLCAWSVAGQRGPDTQYFGPGTRLTVL.

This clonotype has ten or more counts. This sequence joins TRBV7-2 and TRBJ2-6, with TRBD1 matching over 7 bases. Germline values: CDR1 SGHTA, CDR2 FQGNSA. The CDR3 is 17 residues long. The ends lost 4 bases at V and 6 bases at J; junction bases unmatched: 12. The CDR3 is CASSYRIRQGEANVLTF. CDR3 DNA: TGTGCCAGCAGCTATCGGATACGACAGGGTGAGGCCAACGTCCTGACTTTC. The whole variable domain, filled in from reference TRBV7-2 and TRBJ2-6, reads GAGVSQSPSNKVTEKGKDVELRCDPISGHTALYWYRQSLGQGLEFLIYFQGNSAPDKSGLPSDRFSAERTGGSVSTLTIQRTQQEDSAVYLCASSYRIRQGEANVLTFGAGSRLTVL.

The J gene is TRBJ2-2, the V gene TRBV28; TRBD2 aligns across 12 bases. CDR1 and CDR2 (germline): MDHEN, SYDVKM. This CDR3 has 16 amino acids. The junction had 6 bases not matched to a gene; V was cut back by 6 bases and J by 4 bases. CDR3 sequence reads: CASRRLAGALTGELFF. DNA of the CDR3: TGTGCCAGCAGACGACTAGCGGGGGCCCTCACCGGGGAGCTGTTTTTT.

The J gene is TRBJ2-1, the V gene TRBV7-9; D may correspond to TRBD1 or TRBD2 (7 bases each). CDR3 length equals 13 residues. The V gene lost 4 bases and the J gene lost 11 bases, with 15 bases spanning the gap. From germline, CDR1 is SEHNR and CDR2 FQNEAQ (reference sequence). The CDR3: CASSSQGGTQQFF. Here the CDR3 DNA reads TGTGCCAGCAGCTCCCAGGGGGGGACTCAGCAGTTCTTC.

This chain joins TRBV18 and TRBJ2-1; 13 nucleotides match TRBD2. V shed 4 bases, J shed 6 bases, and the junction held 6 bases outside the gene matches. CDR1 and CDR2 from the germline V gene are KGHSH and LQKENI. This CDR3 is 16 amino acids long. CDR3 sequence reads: CASSLSGTSGVNEQFF. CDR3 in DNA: TGTGCCAGCTCACTCTCCGGGACTAGCGGGGTCAATGAGCAGTTCTTC.